This TCR beta chain was recovered during a study of T-cell reconstitution after alpha-beta-depleted transplantation in children. Preparation of the TCRbeta library used unique molecular identifiers. TCRdb recomputed calls from the PCR reads with MiXCR, one row per CDR3 protein. This repertoire shows more than 550,000 distinct CDR3 sequences, under 12% found once; its top ten account for 4% to 5%. Here the sequenced sample was PBMCs from the stem cell graft donor, taken from the stem cell graft. The receptor was derived from a human donor who donated a stem cell graft to a child with acute myeloid leukemia.

The CDR3 spells CASSVGGAADTQYF. CDR3 nucleotides: TGTGCCAGCAGCGTCGGGGGGGCTGCAGATACGCAGTATTTT. The chain couples TRBV7-8 to TRBJ2-3; 8 positions match TRBD2. The J segment lost 4 bases and the V segment lost 5 bases, leaving 5 bases of the junction unmatched. CDR3 size: 14 residues. From germline, CDR1 is SGHVS and CDR2 FQNEAQ.